This T cell receptor beta chain was retrieved from a study of T cell repertoires in cytomegalovirus infection. Study overall: It can be stated that public TCR beta signatures indicated CMV infection as well as a matching HLA type. Study conclusions and caveats: People with CMV and the relevant HLA were identified by cumulative public TCR beta family frequency. It was HLA-C-restricted CMV-specific TCR beta clonotypes that dominated the response ex vivo.

The germline V and J ends were trimmed by 9 bases and 4 bases, with 19 bases remaining between them. Germline V gene sequence: CDR1 LNHDA, CDR2 SQIVND (reference sequence). The CDR3 is 15 residues long. TCRdb recomputed calls from the reads with MiXCR, one row per CDR3 protein. The sample contains about 310,000 distinct CDR3 sequences, around 25% of which appear only once. Regarding this clonotype: Antigen unknown.

This specimen consisted of cultured PBMCs, obtained from culture after CMV antigen stimulation. V is TRBV19 and J is TRBJ1-3, with unresolved D. This receptor was identified in a human donor in good health (CMV status not recorded). Some clones in this sample may be carry-over from other donors' samples. Here the CDR3 reads CASSYGVNSGNTIYF. The CDR3 DNA follows: TGTGCCAGCAGTTATGGGGTAAACTCCGGAAACACCATATATTTT.